Below, one TCR beta chain is given with its context. Its matching antigen is unknown. Generated by immunoSEQ multiplex PCR, the TCRdb table keeps only in-frame clones and is missing some. This table holds about 120,000 clones, 90% found once. Germline lookup yields CDR1 SGHRS and CDR2 YFSETQ. The length of the CDR3 is 14 residues. The V and J ends lost 0 bases and 4 bases respectively, with 10 bases between them. This entry belongs to a study of T cell responses to AZD1222 COVID-19 vaccine. Study context: Pooling was applied to second doses at about 4 or about 12 weeks.

Study findings and constraints: Nearly half of spike-specific TCRs reportedly go after variant regions that carry no mutations. Just 5 to 7 people given AZD1222 tested seropositive at baseline.

Sequenced here: peripheral blood, sampled on day 0 of AZD1222 vaccination. V and J are TRBV5-1 and TRBJ1-2; maybe TRBD1 (5 bases). This sequence was found in an adult in good health. This CDR3 reads CASSLDRFSYGYTF. CDR3 DNA sequence: TGCGCCAGCAGCTTGGACAGGTTTAGCTATGGCTACACCTTC.